This T cell receptor beta chain was recorded in a study of OX40 agonist ivuxolimab in advanced cancers. Across the study: The patients received agonistic anti-OX40 (CD134) antibody ivuxolimab. The dose-escalation group included hepatocellular carcinoma, melanoma, renal cell carcinoma and head and neck cancer. Broader study findings: Nonresponders, in some cases, also had low normalized T-cell clonal expansion.

The method was immunoSEQ multiplex PCR; TCRdb's version includes in-frame clones alone and lacks a portion of them. Of tens of thousands of clones in the sample, over 80% were seen once. Turning to this clone: Its antigen remains unidentified.

Trimming stripped 5 bases from V and 4 bases from J, with 17 bases between. CDR1 and CDR2 (germline): SGHTA, FQGNSA. The CDR3 consists of 16 residues. The chain couples TRBV7-2 to TRBJ2-2; possibly TRBD1 or TRBD2 for D (5 bases each). Sequenced material: CD4+ or CD8+ T cells sorted from blood, taken in a trial of the OX40 agonist ivuxolimab. This clonotype was obtained from an adult with an advanced solid tumor such as melanoma, head and neck, liver or kidney cancer. CDR3: CASSRPLGTSTGELFF. CDR3 coding DNA: TGTGCCAGCAGCCGCCCTCTGGGGACGAGCACCGGGGAGCTGTTTTTT.